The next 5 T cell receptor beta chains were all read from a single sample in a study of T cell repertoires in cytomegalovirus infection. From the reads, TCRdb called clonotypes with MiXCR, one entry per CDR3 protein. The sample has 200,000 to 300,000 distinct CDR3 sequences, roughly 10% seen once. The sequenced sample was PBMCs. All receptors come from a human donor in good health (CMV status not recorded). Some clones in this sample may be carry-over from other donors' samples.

As DNA, the CDR3 is TGCAGTGCTAGAGCGATCACCAAAACCTACGAGCAGTACTTC. It translates to CSARAITKTYEQYF. The chain links TRBV20-1 to TRBJ2-7; no clear D gene. The CDR3 is 14 amino acids. The V end lost 1 base, the J end lost 2 bases, and 12 bases lay between the germline ends. From germline, CDR1 is DFQATT and CDR2 SNEGSKA (reference sequence).

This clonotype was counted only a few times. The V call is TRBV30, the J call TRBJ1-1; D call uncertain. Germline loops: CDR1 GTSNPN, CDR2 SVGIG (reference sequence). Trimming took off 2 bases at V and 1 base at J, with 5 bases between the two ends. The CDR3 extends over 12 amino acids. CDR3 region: CAWSPTNTEAFF. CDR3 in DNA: TGTGCCTGGAGTCCCACGAACACTGAAGCTTTCTTT.

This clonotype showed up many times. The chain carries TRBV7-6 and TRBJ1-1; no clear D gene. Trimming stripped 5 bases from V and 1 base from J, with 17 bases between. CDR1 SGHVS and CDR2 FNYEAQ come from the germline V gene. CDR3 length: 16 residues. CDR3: CASSTNPDTPNTEAFF. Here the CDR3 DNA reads TGTGCCAGCAGCACTAACCCCGACACCCCGAACACTGAAGCTTTCTTT.

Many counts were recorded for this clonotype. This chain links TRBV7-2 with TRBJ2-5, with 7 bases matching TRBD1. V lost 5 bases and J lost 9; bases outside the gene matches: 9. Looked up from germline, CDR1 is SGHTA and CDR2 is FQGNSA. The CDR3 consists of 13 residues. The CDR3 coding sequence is TGTGCCAGCAGCCCCCTCCCAGGGACAGCCCAGTACTTC. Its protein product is CASSPLPGTAQYF.

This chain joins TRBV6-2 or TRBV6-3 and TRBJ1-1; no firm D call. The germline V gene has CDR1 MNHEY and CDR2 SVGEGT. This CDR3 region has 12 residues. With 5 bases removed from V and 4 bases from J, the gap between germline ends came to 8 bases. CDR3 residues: CASSTRGTEAFF. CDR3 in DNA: TGTGCCAGCAGTACGCGGGGCACTGAAGCTTTCTTT.